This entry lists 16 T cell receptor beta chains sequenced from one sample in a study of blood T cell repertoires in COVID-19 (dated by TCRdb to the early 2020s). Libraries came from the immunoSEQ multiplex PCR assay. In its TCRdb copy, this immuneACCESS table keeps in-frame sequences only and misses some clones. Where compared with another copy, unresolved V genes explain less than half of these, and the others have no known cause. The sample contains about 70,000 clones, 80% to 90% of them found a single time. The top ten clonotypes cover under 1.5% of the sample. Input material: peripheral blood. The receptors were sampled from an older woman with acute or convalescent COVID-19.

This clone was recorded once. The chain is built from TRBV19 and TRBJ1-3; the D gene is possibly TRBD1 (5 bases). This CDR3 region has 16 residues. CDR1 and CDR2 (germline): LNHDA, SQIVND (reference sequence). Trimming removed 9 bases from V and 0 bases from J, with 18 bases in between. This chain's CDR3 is CASTGEKPISGNTIYF. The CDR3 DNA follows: TGTGCCAGCACGGGGGAGAAACCGATCTCTGGAAACACCATATATTTT.

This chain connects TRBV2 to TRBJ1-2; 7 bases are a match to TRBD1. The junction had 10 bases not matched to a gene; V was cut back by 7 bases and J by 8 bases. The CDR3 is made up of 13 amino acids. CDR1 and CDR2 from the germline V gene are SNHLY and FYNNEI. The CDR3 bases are TGTGCCAGCAATGTACAGGGGCTTTGGGGCTACACCTTC. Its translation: CASNVQGLWGYTF.

The CDR3 bases are TGTGCCTGGAGTGTCCCGGGACAGGTCTATTCCTACGAGCAGTACTTC. As protein: CAWSVPGQVYSYEQYF. The chain links TRBV30 to TRBJ2-7, with TRBD1 matching 8 bases. From germline, CDR1 is GTSNPN and CDR2 SVGIG (reference sequence). CDR3 length: 16 residues. J gave up 1 base and V 0 bases, and 8 bases lay outside the gene matches.

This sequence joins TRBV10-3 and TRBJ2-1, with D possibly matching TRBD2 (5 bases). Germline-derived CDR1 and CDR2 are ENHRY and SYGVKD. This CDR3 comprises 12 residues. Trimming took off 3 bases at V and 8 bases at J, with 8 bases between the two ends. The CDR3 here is CAISDGGYEQFF. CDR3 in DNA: TGTGCCATCAGTGATGGAGGTTATGAGCAGTTCTTC.

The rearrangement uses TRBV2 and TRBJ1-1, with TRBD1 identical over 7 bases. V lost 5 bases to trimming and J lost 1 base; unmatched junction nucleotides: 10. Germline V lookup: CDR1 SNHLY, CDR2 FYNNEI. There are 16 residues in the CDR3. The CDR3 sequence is CASSHTMTGPNTEAFF. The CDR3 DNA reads TGTGCCAGCAGTCATACTATGACAGGGCCGAACACTGAAGCTTTCTTT.

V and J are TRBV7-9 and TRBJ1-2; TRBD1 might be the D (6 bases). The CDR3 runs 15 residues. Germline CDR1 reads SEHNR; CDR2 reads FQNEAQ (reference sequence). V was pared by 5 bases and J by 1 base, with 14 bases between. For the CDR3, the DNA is TGTGCCAGCAGCCTAGACAGGATCAATAACTATGGCTACACCTTC. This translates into CASSLDRINNYGYTF.

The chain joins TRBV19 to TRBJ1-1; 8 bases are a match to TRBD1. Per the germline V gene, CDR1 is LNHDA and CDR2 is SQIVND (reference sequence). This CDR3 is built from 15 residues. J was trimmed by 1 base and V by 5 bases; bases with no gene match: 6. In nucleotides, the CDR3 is TGTGCCAGTAGTCCTACAGGGGGATGGAACACTGAAGCTTTCTTT. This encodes CASSPTGGWNTEAFF.

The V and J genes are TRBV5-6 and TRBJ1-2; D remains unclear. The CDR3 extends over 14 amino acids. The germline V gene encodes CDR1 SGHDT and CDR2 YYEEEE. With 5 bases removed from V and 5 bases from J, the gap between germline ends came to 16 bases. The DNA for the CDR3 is TGTGCCAGCAGTCAAGGTAGCGGGGAATATGGCTACACCTTC. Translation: CASSQGSGEYGYTF.

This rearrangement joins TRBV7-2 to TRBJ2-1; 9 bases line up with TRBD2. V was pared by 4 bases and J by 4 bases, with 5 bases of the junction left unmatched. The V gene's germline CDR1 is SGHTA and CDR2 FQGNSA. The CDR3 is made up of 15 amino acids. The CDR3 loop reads CASSSYSGSYNEQFF. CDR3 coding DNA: TGTGCCAGCAGCTCTTATAGCGGGAGTTACAATGAGCAGTTCTTC.

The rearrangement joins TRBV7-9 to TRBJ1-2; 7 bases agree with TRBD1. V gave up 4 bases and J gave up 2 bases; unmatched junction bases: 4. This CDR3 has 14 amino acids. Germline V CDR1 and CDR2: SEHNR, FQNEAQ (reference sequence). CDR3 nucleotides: TGTGCCAGCAGCTCAGCAGGGGGAAACTATGGCTACACCTTC. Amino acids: CASSSAGGNYGYTF.

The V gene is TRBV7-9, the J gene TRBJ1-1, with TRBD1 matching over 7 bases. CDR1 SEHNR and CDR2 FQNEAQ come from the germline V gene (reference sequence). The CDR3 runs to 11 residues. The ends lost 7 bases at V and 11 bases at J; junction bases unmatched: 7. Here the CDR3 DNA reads TGTGCCAGCACGCTAGACAGGGTTGCTTTCTTT. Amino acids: CASTLDRVAFF. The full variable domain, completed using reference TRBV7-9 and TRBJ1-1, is DTGVSQNPRHKITKRGQNVTFRCDPISEHNRLYWYRQTLGQGPEFLTYFQNEAQLEKSRLLSDRFSAERPKGSFSTLEIQRTEQGDSAMYLCASTLDRVAFFGQGTRLTVV.

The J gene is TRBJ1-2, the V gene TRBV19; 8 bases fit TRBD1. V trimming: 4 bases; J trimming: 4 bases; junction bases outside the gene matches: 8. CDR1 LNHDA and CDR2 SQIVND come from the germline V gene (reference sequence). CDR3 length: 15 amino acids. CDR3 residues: CASSRGQGRTYGYTF. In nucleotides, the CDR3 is TGTGCCAGTAGTAGAGGACAGGGCCGGACCTATGGCTACACCTTC.

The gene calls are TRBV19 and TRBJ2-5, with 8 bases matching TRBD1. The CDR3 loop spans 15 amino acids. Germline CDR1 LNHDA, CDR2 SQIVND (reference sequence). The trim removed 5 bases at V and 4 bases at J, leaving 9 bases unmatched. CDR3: CASSVTGQGRETQYF. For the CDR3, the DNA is TGTGCCAGTAGTGTCACCGGACAGGGAAGAGAGACCCAGTACTTC.

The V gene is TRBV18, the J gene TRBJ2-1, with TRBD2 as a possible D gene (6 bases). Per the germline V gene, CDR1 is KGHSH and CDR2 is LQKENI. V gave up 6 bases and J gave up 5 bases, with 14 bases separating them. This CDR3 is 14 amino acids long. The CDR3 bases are TGTGCCAGCTCGCCTCAACCGGGAGACAATGAGCAGTTCTTC. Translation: CASSPQPGDNEQFF.

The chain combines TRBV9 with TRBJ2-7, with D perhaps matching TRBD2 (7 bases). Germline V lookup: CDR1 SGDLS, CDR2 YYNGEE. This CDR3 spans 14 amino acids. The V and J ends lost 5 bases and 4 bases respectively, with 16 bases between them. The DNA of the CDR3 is TGTGCCAGCAGTGGGGGGGGCGTCGGATACGAGCAGTACTTC. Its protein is CASSGGGVGYEQYF.

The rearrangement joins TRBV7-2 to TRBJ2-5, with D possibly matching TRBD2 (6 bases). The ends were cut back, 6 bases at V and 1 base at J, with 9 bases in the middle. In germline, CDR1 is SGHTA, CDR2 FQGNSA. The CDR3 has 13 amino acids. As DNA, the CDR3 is TGTGCCAGCAGGCCGGGGGTCCAAGAGACCCAGTACTTC. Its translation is CASRPGVQETQYF.